This T cell receptor beta chain was recovered during a study of T cells after yellow fever vaccination. Study observations and caveats: Among primary-vaccination clones, most reappeared after the booster, at just under 98% for CD4 and around 91% for CD8. There was a small share of clonotypes that showed up in both the CD4 and CD8 compartments.

For this clonotype: The antigen is undetermined.

With 4 bases clipped from V and 10 bases from J, the junction kept 19 bases outside the gene matches. The CDR3 length is 17 residues. CDR1 and CDR2 from the germline V gene are KGHSH and LQKENI. TCRdb reprocessed the 5' RACE reads via MiXCR and lists one record per CDR3 protein. The sample has some 97,000 distinct CDR3 sequences, approximately 5.5% seen once. This clonotype originated in a man younger than 35 who received the YFV17D yellow fever vaccine. The sample in question was CD8+ T cells sorted from PBMCs, obtained 10 days after the yellow fever booster vaccination. This chain links TRBV18 with TRBJ2-1; TRBD2 matches at 7 bases. The CDR3 DNA reads TGTGCCAGCTCACTCTCTCCCGAGACTAGCTTCTCTCAGGAGCAGTTCTTC. It codes for CASSLSPETSFSQEQFF.